This T cell receptor (beta chain) was sequenced during a study of T cell repertoires in cytomegalovirus infection. For the study at large: The public TCR beta signatures pointed to both CMV infection and matching HLA type.

Findings and limits, study-wide: The ex vivo response was dominated by HLA-C-restricted CMV-specific TCR beta clonotypes. Carriers of CMV plus the relevant HLA were identified by cumulative public TCR beta family frequency.

CDR3 length: 12 amino acids. Trimming took off 5 bases at V and 9 bases at J, with 12 bases between the two ends. The germline V gene encodes CDR1 SGHTA and CDR2 FQGNSA. In its sample, this clonotype was seen many times. As yet, its antigen is unknown. TCRdb fed the reads into MiXCR, producing one record per CDR3 protein. The sample lists about 300,000 distinct CDR3 sequences, around 10% seen once, with less than 3% in the top ten. The origin of this receptor is a human donor in good health (CMV status not recorded). Some clones in this sample may be carry-over from other donors' samples. Source material: PBMCs. V usage is TRBV7-2 and J usage is TRBJ2-3, with D uncertain. This CDR3 reads CASSPSVRTQYF. The CDR3 nucleotides are TGTGCCAGCAGCCCATCGGTTCGCACGCAGTATTTT.